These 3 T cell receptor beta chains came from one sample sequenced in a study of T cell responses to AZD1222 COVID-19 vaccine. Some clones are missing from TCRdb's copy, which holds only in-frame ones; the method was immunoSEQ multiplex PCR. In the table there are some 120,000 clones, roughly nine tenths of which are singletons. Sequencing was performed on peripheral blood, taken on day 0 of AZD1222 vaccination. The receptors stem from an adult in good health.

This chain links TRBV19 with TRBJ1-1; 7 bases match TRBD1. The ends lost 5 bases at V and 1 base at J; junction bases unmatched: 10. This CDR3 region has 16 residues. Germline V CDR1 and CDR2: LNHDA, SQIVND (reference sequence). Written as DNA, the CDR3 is TGTGCCAGTAGTTCCCCCTTTAGGGACAGGAACACTGAAGCTTTCTTT. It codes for CASSSPFRDRNTEAFF.

DNA of the CDR3: TGTGCCACCAGTGATTTGTACAGGGTGGATTCACCCCTCCACTTT. This codes for CATSDLYRVDSPLHF. The chain employs TRBV24-1 and TRBJ1-6, with D possibly matching TRBD1 (6 bases). Germline V lookup: CDR1 KGHDR, CDR2 SFDVKD. Trimming removed 0 bases at V and 8 bases at J, with 10 bases between. The CDR3 contains 15 residues.

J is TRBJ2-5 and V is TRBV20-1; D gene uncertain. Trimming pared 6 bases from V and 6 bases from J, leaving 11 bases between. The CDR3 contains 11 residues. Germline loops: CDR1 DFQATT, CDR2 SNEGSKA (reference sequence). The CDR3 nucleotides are TGCAGTGCAAGGATGGGGAAGACCCAGTACTTC. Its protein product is CSARMGKTQYF.